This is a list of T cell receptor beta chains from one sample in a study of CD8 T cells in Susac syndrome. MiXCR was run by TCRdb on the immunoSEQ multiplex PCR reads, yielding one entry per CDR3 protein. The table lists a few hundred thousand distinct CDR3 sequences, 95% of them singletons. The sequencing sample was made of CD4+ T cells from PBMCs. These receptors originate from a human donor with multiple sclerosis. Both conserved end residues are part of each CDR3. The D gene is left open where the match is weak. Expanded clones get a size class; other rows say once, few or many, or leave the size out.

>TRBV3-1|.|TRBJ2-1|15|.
TGTGCCAGCAGCCAAGATCCACTAGACTACAATGAGCAGTTCTTC
CASSQDPLDYNEQFF
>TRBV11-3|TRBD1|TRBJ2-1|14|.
TGTGCCAGCAGCCAGAGGGACAGGGGGAATGAGCAGTTCTTC
CASSQRDRGNEQFF
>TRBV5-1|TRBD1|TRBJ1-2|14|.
TGCGCCAGCAGCTTACAGGGGTTTACCTATGGCTACACCTTC
CASSLQGFTYGYTF
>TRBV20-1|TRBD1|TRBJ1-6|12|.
TGCAGTGCTGGGACAGGGTCATCGCCCCTCCACTTT
CSAGTGSSPLHF
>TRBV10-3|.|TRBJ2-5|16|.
TGTGCCATCAGTGAGGGTCGAAGGGGACGGCAAGAGACCCAGTACTTC
CAISEGRRGRQETQYF
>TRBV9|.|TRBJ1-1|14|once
TGTGCCAGCAGCGCCAGCCGCAGGGGAACTGAAGCTTTCTTT
CASSASRRGTEAFF
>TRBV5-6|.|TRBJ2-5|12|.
TGTGCCAGCAGCTTGGATTCTGAGACCCAGTACTTC
CASSLDSETQYF
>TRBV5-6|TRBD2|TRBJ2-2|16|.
TGTGCCAGCAGCTGGGGACTAGCGGGGTTGACCGGGGAGCTGTTTTTT
CASSWGLAGLTGELFF
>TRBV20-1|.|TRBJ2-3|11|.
TGCAGTGCTAGAGTACTCGATACGCAGTATTTT
CSARVLDTQYF
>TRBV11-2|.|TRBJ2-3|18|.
TGTGCCAGCAGCCAAAATGGGGGGGGCTCGATTAGCACAGATACGCAGTATTTT
CASSQNGGGSISTDTQYF
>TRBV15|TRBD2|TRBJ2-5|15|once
TGTGCCACCAGCAGAGTACTAGCGGGGGGAGAGACCCAGTACTTC
CATSRVLAGGETQYF
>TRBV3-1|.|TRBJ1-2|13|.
TGTGCCAGCACAATTGCTACTAACTATGGCTACACCTTC
CASTIATNYGYTF
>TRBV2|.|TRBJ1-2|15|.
TGTGCCAGCAGGCAGACGGGGGGCGAGTCCTATGGCTACACCTTC
CASRQTGGESYGYTF
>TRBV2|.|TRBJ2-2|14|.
TGTGCCAGCAGTGACTCCCAGGGATTCGGGGAGCTGTTTTTT
CASSDSQGFGELFF